Included here is one TCR beta chain sequence, with context. Source study methods: Estimated nucleated cell counts came from reference gene primer amplification. Assay: immunoSEQ multiplex PCR; the TCRdb copy retains only in-frame clones and omits some. V and J calls and clone size follow that table, whereas D and trimming were derived from the DNA. The sample contains 68,000 or so clones, approximately 91% of which appear only once. These data come from a study of blood T cell repertoires in COVID-19. Across the whole study: Samples came from the United States, Italy and Spain, spanning acute and convalescent COVID-19. PBMCs, B-cell-depleted T cells, or T cells were the source of the cDNA or gDNA that made up the material.

The CDR3 sequence is 12 residues long. CDR1 is SEHNR, CDR2 FQNEAQ, per germline (reference sequence). V lost 5 bases, J lost 4 bases, and 9 bases lay in between. This TCR was sampled from a man between 65 and 80 years old with active or convalescent COVID-19. The gene calls are TRBV7-9 and TRBJ2-7, with a possible D match to TRBD2 (5 bases). Specimen: peripheral blood. CDR3 sequence (DNA): TGTGCCAGCAGCCCCGCGGGTTACGAGCAGTACTTC. It is translated as CASSPAGYEQYF.